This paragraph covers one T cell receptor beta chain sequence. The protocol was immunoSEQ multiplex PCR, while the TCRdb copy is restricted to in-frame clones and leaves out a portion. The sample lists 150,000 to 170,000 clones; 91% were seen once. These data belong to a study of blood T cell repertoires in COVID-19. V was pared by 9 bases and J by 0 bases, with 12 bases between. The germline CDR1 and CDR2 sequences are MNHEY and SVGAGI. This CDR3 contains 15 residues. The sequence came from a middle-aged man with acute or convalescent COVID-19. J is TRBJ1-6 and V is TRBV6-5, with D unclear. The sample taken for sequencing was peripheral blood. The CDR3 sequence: CASWAGNSYNSPLHF. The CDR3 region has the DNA TGTGCCAGTTGGGCGGGAAACTCCTATAATTCACCCCTCCACTTT.